These 10 T cell receptor beta chains share one sample of origin, sequenced in a study of siplizumab effects on memory and regulatory T cells. Libraries were prepared by immunoSEQ multiplex PCR; TCRdb keeps only in-frame clonotypes and omits some of them. The sample shows 100,000 or so clones, over 90% of them seen only once. Material: non-Treg CD4+ T cells sorted from blood. The receptors stem from a human donor in good health.

The chain employs TRBV27 and TRBJ2-2, with D perhaps assigned TRBD1 or TRBD2 (7 bases each). Deletions cut 6 bases from V and 4 bases from J, with 18 bases between. This CDR3 comprises 16 residues. Germline assignment: CDR1 MNHEY and CDR2 SMNVEV (reference sequence). The CDR3 region has the DNA TGTGCCAGCAGCTGGGGAGGGGGCGGGAGCACCGGGGAGCTGTTTTTT. This gives the protein CASSWGGGGSTGELFF.

This chain connects TRBV19 to TRBJ1-4, with D uncertain. This CDR3 spans 15 amino acids. Germline lookup yields CDR1 LNHDA and CDR2 SQIVND (reference sequence). The V gene lost 6 bases and the J gene lost 0 bases, with 11 bases spanning the gap. For the CDR3, the DNA is TGTGCCAGTAGGAGCTCAGGAACAACTAATGAAAAACTGTTTTTT. Translation gives CASRSSGTTNEKLFF.

This clone was picked up one time. The chain uses TRBV11-3 and TRBJ2-2; D call uncertain. Germline V lookup: CDR1 SGHNT, CDR2 YENEEA. The CDR3 is 13 residues long. The V gene lost 4 bases and the J gene lost 9 bases, with 12 bases spanning the gap. The CDR3 nucleotides are TGTGCCAGCAGCTCGAATGGTGTGAGGGAGCTGTTTTTT. Translation: CASSSNGVRELFF.

This clone was detected only once. The chain uses TRBV27 and TRBJ2-5; tentatively, D is TRBD1 (6 bases). Between the trimmed V and J ends, which lost 5 bases and 4 bases, there was a span of 11 bases. The CDR3 consists of 13 residues. Germline CDR1 and CDR2: MNHEY and SMNVEV (reference sequence). CDR3: CASSINRVETQYF. CDR3 nucleotides: TGTGCCAGCAGTATCAACAGGGTAGAGACCCAGTACTTC.

The CDR3: CASSQGGETQYF. The DNA for the CDR3 is TGTGCCAGCAGCCAGGGGGGCGAGACCCAGTACTTC. V and J are TRBV7-8 and TRBJ2-5; D perhaps matches TRBD1 (7 bases). The germline gives CDR1 SGHVS, CDR2 FQNEAQ. With 5 bases removed from V and 5 bases from J, the gap between germline ends came to 9 bases. The CDR3 extends over 12 amino acids.

The chain couples TRBV7-8 to TRBJ2-5; D unclear. The germline gives CDR1 SGHVS, CDR2 FQNEAQ. The CDR3 is made up of 15 amino acids. Trimming pared 2 bases from V and 2 bases from J, leaving 12 bases between. CDR3 in amino acids: CASSLRLGGQETQYF. CDR3 DNA: TGTGCCAGCAGCTTAAGATTAGGCGGACAAGAGACCCAGTACTTC. The variable domain in full, with the rest retrieved from reference TRBV7-8 and TRBJ2-5, is GAGVSQSPRYKVAKRGQDVALRCDPISGHVSLFWYQQALGQGPEFLTYFQNEAQLDKSGLPSDRFFAERPEGSVSTLKIQRTQQEDSAVYLCASSLRLGGQETQYFGPGTRLLVL.

V gene TRBV19 combines with J gene TRBJ2-7; TRBD1 matches at 8 bases. Germline lookup yields CDR1 LNHDA and CDR2 SQIVND (reference sequence). The CDR3 has 14 amino acids. Trimming at V came to 4 bases and at J to 4 bases, leaving 6 bases not matched to a gene. The CDR3 nucleotides read TGTGCCAGTAGTACCAGACAGGGGAAGTACGAGCAGTACTTC. Its protein product is CASSTRQGKYEQYF.

V is TRBV28 and J is TRBJ2-1, with D tentatively TRBD1 or TRBD2 (5 bases each). Trimming stripped 6 bases from V and 4 bases from J, with 10 bases between. The CDR3 runs 13 residues. The germline gives CDR1 MDHEN, CDR2 SYDVKM. CDR3 nucleotide sequence: TGTGCCAGCAGGGCCGGGGCGTACAATGAGCAGTTCTTC. Amino acid sequence: CASRAGAYNEQFF.

The chain recombines TRBV23-1 with TRBJ1-5; D remains unclear. TRBV23-1 is treated as an ORF (open reading frame) with a function not yet certain. Trimming removed 11 bases at V and 3 bases at J, with 8 bases between. This CDR3 is 11 amino acids long. CDR3 residues: CASTLNQPQHF. As DNA, the CDR3 is TGCGCCTCAACTCTCAATCAGCCCCAGCATTTT.

The CDR3 nucleotides read TGTGCCAGCAAAATAACAGACACCGGGGAGCTGTTTTTT. This gives the protein CASKITDTGELFF. The chain couples TRBV2 to TRBJ2-2; no clear D gene. The V end was cut by 7 bases, the J end by 3 bases, with 9 bases between. Germline CDR1 reads SNHLY; CDR2 reads FYNNEI. CDR3 size: 13 residues.